Listed here are 22 T cell receptor beta chains from one sample, sequenced in a study of blood T cell repertoires in COVID-19. Assay: immunoSEQ multiplex PCR; the TCRdb copy retains only in-frame clones and omits some. The repertoire consists of more than 200,000 clones, with around nine tenths occurring once and the leading ten covering roughly 3%. Sequencing used peripheral blood. Source of these receptors: a man aged 18 to 29 with active or convalescent COVID-19.

This clone was counted between two and nine times. This sequence joins TRBV7-2 and TRBJ2-3, with D hard to call. With 2 bases removed from V and 6 bases from J, the gap between germline ends came to 9 bases. This CDR3 has 13 amino acids. The germline gives CDR1 SGHTA, CDR2 FQGNSA. The CDR3 sequence: CASSLSPLDTQYF. The CDR3 DNA is TGTGCCAGCAGCTTAAGCCCCCTGGATACGCAGTATTTT. The whole variable domain, remainder taken from reference TRBV7-2 and TRBJ2-3, is GAGVSQSPSNKVTEKGKDVELRCDPISGHTALYWYRQSLGQGLEFLIYFQGNSAPDKSGLPSDRFSAERTGGSVSTLTIQRTQQEDSAVYLCASSLSPLDTQYFGPGTRLTVL.

This chain links TRBV28 with TRBJ2-3; TRBD1 aligns across 8 bases. The CDR3 spans 17 residues. CDR1 and CDR2 (germline): MDHEN, SYDVKM. The junction had 15 bases not matched to a gene; V was cut back by 4 bases and J by 6 bases. CDR3 region: CASSSTIGRQGWDTQYF. CDR3 DNA sequence: TGTGCCAGCAGTTCCACCATAGGACGACAGGGGTGGGATACGCAGTATTTT.

The table lists this clone with a count of one. The chain has TRBV27 and TRBJ1-1; D is perhaps TRBD1 (6 bases). Trimming stripped 10 bases from V and 11 bases from J, with 23 bases between. This CDR3 spans 13 amino acids. From germline, CDR1 is MNHEY and CDR2 SMNVEV (reference sequence). CDR3 DNA: TGTGCCACATCTAGGGGCAGGGGAATCGAGGCTTTCTTT. Encoded protein: CATSRGRGIEAFF.

This chain uses TRBV6-4 with TRBJ2-1, with 8 bases identical to TRBD2. J gave up 8 bases and V 11 bases, and 8 bases lay outside the gene matches. The CDR3 extends over 12 amino acids. Germline V gives CDR1 MRHNA, CDR2 SNTAGT. For the CDR3, the DNA is TGTGCCGGGACTAGGTCGTCGGATGAGCAGTTCTTC. Its protein is CAGTRSSDEQFF.

The chain combines TRBV5-1 with TRBJ2-5, with 8 bases identical to TRBD1. V lost 3 bases, J lost 4 bases, and 2 bases stayed unmatched. Germline CDR1 SGHRS, CDR2 YFSETQ. The CDR3 is 13 residues long. CDR3 sequence: CASSSTGAETQYF. The CDR3 region has the DNA TGCGCCAGCAGCTCGACAGGGGCAGAGACCCAGTACTTC.

V is TRBV7-2 and J is TRBJ2-7; 12 bases match TRBD2. V lost 6 bases and J lost 2; bases outside the gene matches: 2. From germline, CDR1 is SGHTA and CDR2 FQGNSA. The CDR3 consists of 14 residues. CDR3 in amino acids: CASSGTSGPYEQYF. CDR3 coding DNA: TGTGCCAGCAGTGGGACTAGCGGGCCCTACGAGCAGTACTTC.

The sample holds one count of this clone. This chain connects TRBV5-1 to TRBJ1-2, with D hard to call. V was trimmed by 1 base and J by 0 bases, leaving 10 bases between them. The CDR3 contains 15 residues. From germline, CDR1 is SGHRS and CDR2 YFSETQ. The CDR3 loop is CASSLTAGANYGYTF. CDR3 DNA: TGCGCCAGCAGCTTGACCGCGGGAGCTAACTATGGCTACACCTTC.

V gene TRBV7-6 combines with J gene TRBJ2-7, with 7 positions matching TRBD2. This CDR3 comprises 17 residues. In germline, CDR1 is SGHVS, CDR2 FNYEAQ. V was pared by 0 bases and J by 2 bases, with 10 bases of the junction left unmatched. In DNA, the CDR3 is TGTGCCAGCAGCTTAGCGATAGCGGGCGGGGTCCCCTACGAGCAGTACTTC. The encoded protein is CASSLAIAGGVPYEQYF.

J is TRBJ1-1 and V is TRBV28; D ambiguous. V was trimmed by 5 bases and J by 3 bases, leaving 28 bases between them. Germline lookup yields CDR1 MDHEN and CDR2 SYDVKM. The CDR3 runs to 19 residues. CDR3 in amino acids: CASSHLYASSIGKDTEAFF. DNA of the CDR3: TGTGCCAGCAGTCACTTGTATGCCTCCTCCATCGGGAAAGACACTGAAGCTTTCTTT. The complete variable domain, with remaining parts taken from reference TRBV28 and TRBJ1-1, reads DVKVTQSSRYLVKRTGEKVFLECVQDMDHENMFWYRQDPGLGLRLIYFSYDVKMKEKGDIPEGYSVSREKKERFSLILESASTNQTSMYLCASSHLYASSIGKDTEAFFGQGTRLTVV.

The chain uses TRBV7-9 and TRBJ2-7; TRBD1 is a possible D gene (6 bases). Trimming took off 5 bases at V and 3 bases at J, with 17 bases between the two ends. CDR3 size: 15 residues. Germline assignment: CDR1 SEHNR and CDR2 FQNEAQ (reference sequence). The CDR3 DNA follows: TGTGCCAGCAGCCCGCGGACAGTATCCATCTACGAGCAGTACTTC. This translates into CASSPRTVSIYEQYF.

The CDR3 bases are TGTGCCACCAGCAGGGCGGTCTGGGGCGCGAGCTCTGGAAACACCATATATTTT. It specifies CATSRAVWGASSGNTIYF. The V gene is TRBV15, the J gene TRBJ1-3; possibly TRBD1 for D (5 bases). The CDR3 runs to 18 residues. Germline V lookup: CDR1 LNHNV, CDR2 YYDKDF (reference sequence). Trimming took off 3 bases at V and 0 bases at J, with 18 bases between the two ends.

The chain joins TRBV18 to TRBJ2-1, with D tentatively TRBD2 (5 bases). V was cut by 0 bases and J by 1 base, with 7 bases left in between. CDR3 length equals 15 residues. CDR1 KGHSH and CDR2 LQKENI come from the germline V gene. The CDR3 bases are TGTGCCAGCTCACCACCGGGAGCTTCCTACAATGAGCAGTTCTTC. The encoded protein is CASSPPGASYNEQFF.

The chain has TRBV14 and TRBJ1-6; no definite D call. This CDR3 has 15 residues. In germline, CDR1 is SGHDN, CDR2 FVKESK. Trimming removed 4 bases from V and 7 bases from J, with 14 bases in between. The CDR3 reads CASSPFQAENSPLHF. The CDR3 bases are TGTGCCAGCAGCCCTTTTCAGGCCGAAAATTCACCCCTCCACTTT.

This chain links TRBV5-4 with TRBJ1-2, with 7 positions matching TRBD1. J lost 4 bases, V lost 5 bases, and 8 bases had no gene match. In germline, CDR1 is SGHNT, CDR2 YYREEE (reference sequence). CDR3 length: 14 amino acids. CDR3 DNA sequence: TGTGCCAGCAGTTCCGAGGGACAGTCCTATGGCTACACCTTC. Translating it yields CASSSEGQSYGYTF.

J is TRBJ2-7 and V is TRBV5-1; TRBD2 matches at 12 bases. The CDR3 spans 15 residues. Germline V gene data show CDR1 as SGHRS and CDR2 as YFSETQ. With 4 bases clipped from V and 1 base from J, the junction kept 3 bases outside the gene matches. CDR3 loop: CASSPTSGRSYEQYF. Here the CDR3 DNA reads TGCGCCAGCAGCCCGACTAGCGGGAGATCCTACGAGCAGTACTTC.

This clone showed up just once. The junction differs from germline at one of its ends, possibly a read error. V and J are TRBV7-2 and TRBJ2-5, with 11 bases identical to TRBD1. Germline-derived CDR1 and CDR2 are SGHTA and FQGNSA. The CDR3 contains 13 residues. For the CDR3, the DNA is TGTGCCAGCAGCTTGACCCCGGGACAGGGGGTTGACTTC. This gives the protein CASSLTPGQGVDF.

The chain joins TRBV4-3 to TRBJ2-7; TRBD2 agrees at 7 bases. In germline, CDR1 is LGHNA, CDR2 YSLEER. V was clipped by 0 bases and J by 4 bases; unmatched bases: 9. The CDR3 length is 16 residues. CDR3 in amino acids: CASSQDLRQGGYEQYF. In DNA form, the CDR3 reads TGCGCCAGCAGCCAAGATCTTAGGCAGGGAGGGTACGAGCAGTACTTC.

The chain is built from TRBV6-2 or TRBV6-3 and TRBJ2-7; TRBD1 might be the D (5 bases). From germline, CDR1 is MNHEY and CDR2 SVGEGT. CDR3 length: 16 residues. Trimming removed 0 bases at V and 5 bases at J, with 17 bases between. DNA of the CDR3: TGTGCCAGCAGTTACTCGAGAAGGCAGGGATACCACGAGCAGTACTTC. Its translation: CASSYSRRQGYHEQYF.

With respect to this clone: The same CDR3 can be traced to other DNA sequences in this sample. V usage is TRBV25-1 and J usage is TRBJ2-2; 10 bases fit TRBD2. V was pared by 4 bases and J by 7 bases, with 3 bases of the junction left unmatched. The CDR3 extends over 14 amino acids. Germline CDR1 MGHDK, CDR2 SYGVNS. The CDR3 sequence: CASSVLAGLGELFF. The DNA of the CDR3 is TGTGCCAGCAGTGTACTAGCGGGACTCGGGGAGCTGTTTTTT.

The gene calls are TRBV7-6 and TRBJ2-2; 8 bases align to TRBD2. V lost 2 bases, J lost 6 bases, and 2 bases stayed unmatched. CDR3 length: 14 residues. Germline loops: CDR1 SGHVS, CDR2 FNYEAQ. The CDR3 is CASSLRTSSGELFF. CDR3 DNA: TGTGCCAGCAGCTTACGGACTAGCTCCGGGGAGCTGTTTTTT.

In nucleotides, the CDR3 is TGTGCCAGCAGTCGACAGGGTTCAGGTCAGCCCCAGCATTTT. Protein: CASSRQGSGQPQHF. The rearrangement links TRBV6-2 or TRBV6-3 to TRBJ1-5; TRBD1 matches 7 bases. Trimming took 5 bases from V and 6 from J; bases not matched to a gene: 7. The germline V gene encodes CDR1 MNHEY and CDR2 SVGEGT. The CDR3 covers 14 residues.

This clone was recorded only once. The rearrangement joins TRBV4-3 to TRBJ2-7; 7 bases map to TRBD1. The ends lost 1 base at V and 2 bases at J; junction bases unmatched: 5. The length of the CDR3 is 15 residues. Germline-derived CDR1 and CDR2 are LGHNA and YSLEER. The CDR3 coding sequence is TGCGCCAGCAGCCAAGGAACAGGGGACACCTACGAGCAGTACTTC. Its translation: CASSQGTGDTYEQYF.